This T cell receptor beta chain was recovered during a study of blood T cell repertoires in COVID-19 (dated by TCRdb to 2020 to 2021). About the study as a whole: Collaborator samples came from the United States, Italy and Spain and covered acute and convalescent phases of COVID-19. The material from the prospective study consisted of cDNA or gDNA derived from T cells, B-cell-depleted T cells, or PBMCs. Deeply sampled blood TCRbeta repertoires from subjects exposed to, actively infected with, or recovered from COVID-19 were included in the dataset. The repertoires were made available in a free public database intended to serve as a resource for research on the immune response to SARS-CoV-2. The samples were drawn from the first 160 participants of the ongoing ImmuneRACE study and from 950 to 1,500 subjects provided by 6 global collaborators. The sample metadata nearly always contained a de-identified subject ID, COVID-19 status, age in years and sex. Where available, HLA class I and class II types were obtained from metadata supplied by the sample provider rather than from assay-based typing.

On the study overall, not on this receptor specifically: How much clinical and demographic metadata was included differed by source and by participant, and the metadata was provided uncurated.

TCRbeta CDR3 regions were amplified from genomic DNA using the immunoSEQ Assay, a bias-controlled multiplex PCR. The authors' pipeline ran thus. Nucleated cell counts per sample were estimated from amplification of reference gene primers within the assay. Sequence reads were collapsed and filtered to measure the absolute abundance of every unique TCRbeta CDR3 rearrangement. Productive Simpson clonality was computed per sample as the square root of Simpson's diversity index over productive rearrangements. TCRdb limited this immuneACCESS table to in-frame rearrangements with V and J called. A share of clones is missing; checked studies link under half to unresolved V genes, and the rest is unexplained. V and J calls and clone size are given by that table; D and trimming were obtained from the DNA. This sample is represented by approximately 290,000 clones; approximately 85% of them were singletons. Roughly 4.3% of the sample belongs to the ten largest clones.

In the prospective study, participants were roughly 18 to 100 years old, resided in about two dozen geographic areas of the United States, and were enrolled through a virtual design. In the prospective study, participants were assigned to cohorts based on the clinical history participants reported in a screening survey and a study questionnaire. ImmuneRACE Cohort 3 recovered participants were defined by two consecutive negative NP/OP PCR tests, healthcare professional clearance, or symptom resolution. Each participant in the prospective study had whole blood, serum and a nasopharyngeal or oropharyngeal swab collected by mobile phlebotomists. Over a 2-month period, participants in the prospective study had the option of providing additional blood draws and questionnaires. Before DNA extraction, blood samples from the prospective study were shipped at room temperature or frozen. The CDR3 goes from the cysteine to the phenylalanine over 14 residues. The DNA shown is the 42-base CDR3, in frame from base 1. The germline V end is reduced by 4 bases and the J end by 7 bases; junction bases left unmatched: 9. CDR1 and CDR2 are drawn from the germline V gene (reference sequence): MNHEY, SMNVEV.

A few counts support this clone. Its binding antigen is unknown. No base-level quality is on record; no much larger clone is a single base apart. The clonotype was recovered from a woman younger than 45 who had recovered from COVID-19. The sequencing input was PBMCs or T cells enriched from blood (not recorded which). Recombination linked TRBV27 to TRBJ2-5, and TRBD1 matches 7 of the central bases. In nucleotides, the sequence is TGTGCCAGCAGTTCCCCCAGGGGGAGTGGGACCCAGTACTTC. Translated, this gives CASSSPRGSGTQYF.